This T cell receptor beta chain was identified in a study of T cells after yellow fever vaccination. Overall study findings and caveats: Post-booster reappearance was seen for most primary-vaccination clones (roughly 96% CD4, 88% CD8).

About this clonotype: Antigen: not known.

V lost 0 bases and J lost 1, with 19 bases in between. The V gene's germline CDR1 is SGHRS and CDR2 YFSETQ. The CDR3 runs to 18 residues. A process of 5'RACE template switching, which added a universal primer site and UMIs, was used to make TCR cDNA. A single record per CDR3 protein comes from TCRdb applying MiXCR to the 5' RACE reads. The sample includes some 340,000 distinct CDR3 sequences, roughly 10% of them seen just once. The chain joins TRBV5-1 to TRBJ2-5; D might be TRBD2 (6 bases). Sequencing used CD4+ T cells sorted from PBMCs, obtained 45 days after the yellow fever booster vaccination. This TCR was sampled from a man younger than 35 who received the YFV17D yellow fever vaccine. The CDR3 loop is CASSLGPQRANFQETQYF. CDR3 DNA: TGCGCCAGCAGCTTGGGTCCTCAGCGGGCCAACTTCCAAGAGACCCAGTACTTC.